Each of the 26 T cell receptor beta chains below was sequenced from the same sample in a study of cytomegalovirus exposure and HLA in healthy donors. Using immunoSEQ multiplex PCR, the repertoire was profiled, and TCRdb retains in-frame clones only, with some absent. The profile shows some 120,000 clones, 88% of them singletons. The sample comprised PBMCs. These receptors were taken from a man aged 25 to 45 in good health and CMV-seronegative.

The J gene is TRBJ2-7, the V gene TRBV7-9, with 14 nucleotides matching TRBD2. V shed 4 bases, J shed 2 bases, and the junction held 10 bases outside the gene matches. The germline V gene encodes CDR1 SEHNR and CDR2 FQNEAQ (reference sequence). This CDR3 comprises 18 residues. CDR3 sequence reads: CASSSQTSGRALTYEQYF. CDR3 nucleotide sequence: TGTGCCAGCAGCTCCCAGACTAGCGGGAGGGCCTTAACCTACGAGCAGTACTTC.

This clone showed up just a few times. The genes are TRBV9 and TRBJ1-2, with no clear D. Germline lookup yields CDR1 SGDLS and CDR2 YYNGEE. The length of the CDR3 is 12 residues. Trimming removed 0 bases at V and 7 bases at J, with 7 bases between. The CDR3 DNA follows: TGTGCCAGCAGCGTAGGAGGGTTTGGCTACACCTTC. Encoded protein: CASSVGGFGYTF.

The chain combines TRBV20-1 with TRBJ2-7, with no clear D. V was clipped by 5 bases and J by 5 bases, with 7 bases between them. CDR3 length: 10 amino acids. CDR1 DFQATT and CDR2 SNEGSKA come from the germline V gene (reference sequence). The CDR3 spells CSAARDEQYF. CDR3 nucleotide sequence: TGCAGTGCTGCTCGCGACGAGCAGTACTTC.

V and J are TRBV7-9 and TRBJ2-7; 7 bases map to TRBD2. This CDR3 is built from 13 residues. V dropped 3 bases and J dropped 5; count of bases not matched to a gene: 4. The germline gives CDR1 SEHNR, CDR2 FQNEAQ (reference sequence). CDR3 coding DNA: TGTGCCAGCAGCTTTACTAGCGTCAACGAGCAGTACTTC. Residues: CASSFTSVNEQYF. Drawing the rest from reference TRBV7-9 and TRBJ2-7, the complete variable domain is DTGVSQNPRHKITKRGQNVTFRCDPISEHNRLYWYRQTLGQGPEFLTYFQNEAQLEKSRLLSDRFSAERPKGSFSTLEIQRTEQGDSAMYLCASSFTSVNEQYFGPGTRLTVT.

In its sample, this clone was seen a few times. The rearrangement joins TRBV7-9 to TRBJ2-3; 8 bases map to TRBD1. The length of the CDR3 is 14 residues. Germline CDR1 is SEHNR and CDR2 is FQNEAQ (reference sequence). V lost 5 bases to trimming and J lost 6 bases; unmatched junction nucleotides: 7. CDR3 coding DNA: TGTGCCAGCAGCCTGACGTACAGGGGGGATACGCAGTATTTT. This gives the protein CASSLTYRGDTQYF.

This chain connects TRBV5-1 to TRBJ1-2, with D uncertain. The CDR3 is 13 residues long. Germline V gene data show CDR1 as SGHRS and CDR2 as YFSETQ. V shed 2 bases and J shed 2 bases, with 7 bases lying between them. The CDR3 nucleotides read TGCGCCAGCAGCTTCCAGGCGAACTATGGCTACACCTTC. Translation gives CASSFQANYGYTF.

The chain couples TRBV29-1 to TRBJ1-3; TRBD1 is a possible D gene (6 bases). The germline V gene has CDR1 SQVTM and CDR2 ANQGSEA. V gave up 7 bases and J gave up 4 bases, with 14 bases separating them. This CDR3 is built from 13 residues. CDR3 protein: CSGFAGAGNTIYF. The CDR3 nucleotides are TGCAGCGGCTTTGCGGGGGCAGGAAACACCATATATTTT.

V usage is TRBV5-4 and J usage is TRBJ2-7, with 14 bases matching TRBD2. CDR3 size: 16 residues. CDR1 and CDR2 from the germline V gene are SGHNT and YYREEE (reference sequence). J was trimmed by 4 bases and V by 4 bases; bases with no gene match: 7. The CDR3 DNA follows: TGTGCCAGCAGCCAAGATGGGACTAGCGGGAGTTACGAGCAGTACTTC. Its translation is CASSQDGTSGSYEQYF.

V usage is TRBV5-4 and J usage is TRBJ2-7; 13 bases agree with TRBD2. CDR1 and CDR2 (germline): SGHNT, YYREEE (reference sequence). This CDR3 contains 15 residues. V lost 2 bases to trimming and J lost 3 bases; unmatched junction nucleotides: 2. The CDR3 bases are TGTGCCAGCAGCTTACTAGCGGGAGGGAACTACGAGCAGTACTTC. Translation: CASSLLAGGNYEQYF.

The rearrangement links TRBV28 to TRBJ2-7, with D possibly matching TRBD2 (5 bases). This CDR3 region has 14 residues. The germline CDR1 and CDR2 sequences are MDHEN and SYDVKM. Between the trimmed V and J ends, which lost 7 bases and 3 bases, there was a span of 16 bases. CDR3 coding DNA: TGTGCCAGCACTGACCAGGCCGGGGTCTACGAGCAGTACTTC. Translation: CASTDQAGVYEQYF.

This chain joins TRBV9 and TRBJ2-1; 8 positions match TRBD2. Germline CDR1 and CDR2: SGDLS and YYNGEE. CDR3 length equals 15 residues. Trimming cost V 4 bases and J 4 bases; bases outside gene matches: 7. The CDR3 reads CASSPSGSTYNEQFF. CDR3 DNA sequence: TGTGCCAGCAGCCCGAGCGGGAGTACTTACAATGAGCAGTTCTTC.

The chain carries TRBV15 and TRBJ2-2, with TRBD1 matching 7 bases. CDR3 size: 18 residues. Germline CDR1 is LNHNV and CDR2 is YYDKDF (reference sequence). Trimming took 2 bases from V and 8 from J; bases not matched to a gene: 17. Here the CDR3 DNA reads TGTGCCACCAGCAGACCTGCCGTTGGACAGGTTAATCCGGGGGAGCTGTTTTTT. Protein product: CATSRPAVGQVNPGELFF.

The V call is TRBV11-3, the J call TRBJ2-3, with TRBD2 matching over 7 bases. The CDR3 sequence is 17 residues long. The germline CDR1 and CDR2 sequences are SGHNT and YENEEA. V was pared by 5 bases and J by 5 bases, with 16 bases of the junction left unmatched. The CDR3 DNA reads TGTGCCAGCAGCCCCAGTCAGACGACTAGCCGAAGAGATACGCAGTATTTT. It translates to CASSPSQTTSRRDTQYF.

The V and J genes are TRBV5-1 and TRBJ2-2; TRBD1 aligns across 7 bases. Germline CDR1 and CDR2: SGHRS and YFSETQ. V shed 4 bases and J 0 bases; nucleotides not matched to a gene: 3. This CDR3 region has 15 residues. In DNA form, the CDR3 reads TGCGCCAGCAGCAGGGACAGTACGAACACCGGGGAGCTGTTTTTT. As protein: CASSRDSTNTGELFF.

The rearrangement joins TRBV6-6 to TRBJ1-1, with 8 bases that match TRBD1. The CDR3 extends over 11 amino acids. Germline CDR1 reads MNHNY; CDR2 reads SVGAGI (reference sequence). V lost 8 bases to trimming and J lost 8 bases; unmatched junction nucleotides: 4. CDR3 in DNA: TGTGCCAGCCTGCACAGGGGGGAAGCTTTCTTT. This gives the protein CASLHRGEAFF.

As concerns this clone: Other nucleotide sequences in the sample specify the same CDR3. The chain joins TRBV20-1 to TRBJ2-7; possible D gene TRBD1, 5 bases. V was pared by 5 bases and J by 3 bases, with 8 bases between. This CDR3 has 11 amino acids. Germline lookup yields CDR1 DFQATT and CDR2 SNEGSKA (reference sequence). The CDR3 region has the DNA TGCAGTGCTTCCCAGGGCTACGAGCAGTACTTC. Protein product: CSASQGYEQYF.

This clone has a single count. The rearrangement joins TRBV6-1 to TRBJ2-5, with 12 bases aligning to TRBD2. The ends lost 1 base at V and 2 bases at J; junction bases unmatched: 8. There are 18 residues in the CDR3. From germline, CDR1 is MNHNS and CDR2 SASEGT. CDR3 protein: CASSEGWSSGRAQETQYF. CDR3 nucleotide sequence: TGTGCCAGCAGTGAAGGGTGGTCTAGCGGGAGGGCACAAGAGACCCAGTACTTC.

The rearrangement uses TRBV29-1 and TRBJ2-2, with a possible D match to TRBD1 (7 bases). Trimming pared 4 bases from V and 5 bases from J, leaving 11 bases between. Germline V gene sequence: CDR1 SQVTM, CDR2 ANQGSEA. This CDR3 has 13 residues. The CDR3 reads CSVGRGETGELFF. CDR3 nucleotide sequence: TGCAGCGTTGGCAGGGGGGAAACCGGGGAGCTGTTTTTT.

This clone was seen a few times. J is TRBJ2-2 and V is TRBV5-6; TRBD2 matches 10 bases. The CDR3 covers 15 residues. Germline CDR1 and CDR2: SGHDT and YYEEEE. V dropped 4 bases and J dropped 6; count of bases not matched to a gene: 6. The CDR3 sequence: CASSGGLAVAGELFF. The CDR3 DNA follows: TGTGCCAGCAGCGGAGGACTAGCGGTGGCCGGGGAGCTGTTTTTT.

This clone appeared once. The chain couples TRBV9 to TRBJ1-1, with D possibly matching TRBD1 (5 bases). Germline lookup yields CDR1 SGDLS and CDR2 YYNGEE. This CDR3 spans 13 amino acids. The V and J ends lost 0 bases and 4 bases respectively, with 7 bases between them. The CDR3 sequence is CASSVEGPTEAFF. CDR3 sequence (DNA): TGTGCCAGCAGCGTAGAGGGGCCCACTGAAGCTTTCTTT. The full variable domain, completed using reference TRBV9 and TRBJ1-1, is DSGVTQTPKHLITATGQRVTLRCSPRSGDLSVYWYQQSLDQGLQFLIQYYNGEERAKGNILERFSAQQFPDLHSELNLSSLELGDSALYFCASSVEGPTEAFFGQGTRLTVV.

The genes are TRBV13 and TRBJ2-7; 10 positions agree with TRBD2. Unmatched junction bases numbered 1, after V lost 3 bases and J lost 5 bases. The CDR3 sequence is 13 residues long. Germline loops: CDR1 PRHDT, CDR2 FYEKMQ (reference sequence). The CDR3: CASSFGTSDEQYF. CDR3 nucleotides: TGTGCCAGCAGCTTCGGGACTAGCGACGAGCAGTACTTC.

V usage is TRBV29-1 and J usage is TRBJ2-5; TRBD2 aligns across 7 bases. The junction had 10 bases not matched to a gene; V was cut back by 6 bases and J by 3 bases. Looked up from germline, CDR1 is SQVTM and CDR2 is ANQGSEA. CDR3 size: 14 residues. The CDR3 DNA reads as TGCAGCGTGTATAGCGGGCAAGCTAAAGAGACCCAGTACTTC. Protein: CSVYSGQAKETQYF.

This sequence joins TRBV7-9 and TRBJ2-2, with 7 positions matching TRBD1. V gave up 6 bases and J gave up 5 bases; unmatched junction bases: 6. The CDR3 loop spans 14 amino acids. Germline V CDR1 and CDR2: SEHNR, FQNEAQ (reference sequence). The CDR3 DNA reads TGTGCCAGCAGGAACACAGGGGAAACCGGGGAGCTGTTTTTT. Translation: CASRNTGETGELFF.

V and J are TRBV9 and TRBJ1-5, with 7 bases aligning to TRBD1. Germline V gene sequence: CDR1 SGDLS, CDR2 YYNGEE. The V and J ends lost 3 bases and 2 bases, in that order; junction bases with no gene match: 5. The CDR3 loop spans 15 amino acids. The CDR3 region is CASSAQGKGNQPQHF. The CDR3 DNA reads as TGTGCCAGCAGCGCACAGGGGAAGGGCAATCAGCCCCAGCATTTT.

The chain is built from TRBV6-5 and TRBJ1-2; possible D gene TRBD1, 5 bases. The CDR3 is 13 amino acids. The V gene lost 6 bases and the J gene lost 4 bases, with 12 bases spanning the gap. Germline loops: CDR1 MNHEY, CDR2 SVGAGI. The CDR3 DNA follows: TGTGCCAGCAGCCCTCGACAGCTCTATGGCTACACCTTC. This translates into CASSPRQLYGYTF.

V gene TRBV11-3 combines with J gene TRBJ2-1; maybe TRBD2 (6 bases). The CDR3 extends over 13 amino acids. V lost 5 bases, J lost 9 bases, and 14 bases lay in between. Germline lookup yields CDR1 SGHNT and CDR2 YENEEA. In nucleotides, the CDR3 is TGTGCCAGCAGCGAAGGAGGGATTGGTGAGCAGTTCTTC. Its translation is CASSEGGIGEQFF. Full variable domain (remainder filled in from reference TRBV11-3 and TRBJ2-1): EAGVVQSPRYKIIEKKQPVAFWCNPISGHNTLYWYLQNLGQGPELLIRYENEEAVDDSQLPKDRFSAERLKGVDSTLKIQPAELGDSAVYLCASSEGGIGEQFFGPGTRLTVL.